This T cell receptor beta chain was retrieved from a study of blood T cell repertoires in COVID-19. Turning to the study itself: Sites across the United States, Italy and Spain contributed samples from acute and convalescent COVID-19. PBMCs, B-cell-depleted T cells, or T cells were the source of the cDNA or gDNA that made up the material.

Original methodology: How many nucleated cells were present was estimated from reference gene primer amplification. TCRdb keeps only in-frame clones here, not all; method: immunoSEQ multiplex PCR. The V and J calls and the clone size are those of that table, but D and trimming were determined from the DNA. The data contain around 150,000 clones, roughly four fifths of them seen just once; the ten biggest clones take up 3% to 4.5%. CDR3 length: 21 amino acids. The germline gives CDR1 LGHNT, CDR2 FRNRAP. J was trimmed by 7 bases and V by 0 bases; bases with no gene match: 20. The sample was peripheral blood. The chain has TRBV12-5 and TRBJ1-6, with TRBD1 identical over 8 bases. The source is a woman older than 75 with acute or convalescent COVID-19. The CDR3: CASGLVHLVSGTGTTNSPLHF. The DNA for the CDR3 is TGTGCTAGTGGTTTGGTTCATCTCGTCTCCGGGACAGGCACAACGAATTCACCCCTCCACTTT.